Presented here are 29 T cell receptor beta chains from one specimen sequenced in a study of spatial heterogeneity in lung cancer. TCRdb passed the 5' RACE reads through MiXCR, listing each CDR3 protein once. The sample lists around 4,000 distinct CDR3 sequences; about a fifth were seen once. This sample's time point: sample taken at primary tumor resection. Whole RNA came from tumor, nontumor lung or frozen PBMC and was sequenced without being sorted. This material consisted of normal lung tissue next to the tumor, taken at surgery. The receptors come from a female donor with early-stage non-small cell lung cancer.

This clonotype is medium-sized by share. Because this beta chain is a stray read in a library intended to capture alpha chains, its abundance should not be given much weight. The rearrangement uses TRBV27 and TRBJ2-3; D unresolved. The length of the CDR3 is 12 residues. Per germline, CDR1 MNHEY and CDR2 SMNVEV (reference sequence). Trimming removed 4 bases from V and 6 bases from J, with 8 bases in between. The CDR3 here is CASSSPPDTQYF. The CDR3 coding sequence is TGTGCCAGCAGTTCCCCCCCGGATACGCAGTATTTT.

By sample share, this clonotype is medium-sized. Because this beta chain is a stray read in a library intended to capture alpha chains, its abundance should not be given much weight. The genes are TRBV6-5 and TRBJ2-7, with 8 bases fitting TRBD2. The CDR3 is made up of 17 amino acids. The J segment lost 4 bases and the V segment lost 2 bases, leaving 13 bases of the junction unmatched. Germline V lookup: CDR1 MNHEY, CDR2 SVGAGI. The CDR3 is CASSYNPPQRGTYEQYF. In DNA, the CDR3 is TGTGCCAGCAGTTACAACCCCCCCCAGCGGGGGACTTACGAGCAGTACTTC.

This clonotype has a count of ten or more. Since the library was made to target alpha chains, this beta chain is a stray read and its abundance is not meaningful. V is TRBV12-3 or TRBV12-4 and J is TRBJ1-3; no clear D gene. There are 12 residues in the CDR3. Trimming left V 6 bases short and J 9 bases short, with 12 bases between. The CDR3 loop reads CASSPVMGTIYF. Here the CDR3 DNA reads TGTGCCAGCAGCCCAGTAATGGGCACCATATATTTT.

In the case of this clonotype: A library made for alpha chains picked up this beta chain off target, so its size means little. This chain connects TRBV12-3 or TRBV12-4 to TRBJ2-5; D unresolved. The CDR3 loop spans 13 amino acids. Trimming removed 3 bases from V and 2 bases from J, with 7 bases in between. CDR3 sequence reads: CASSFGIQETQYF. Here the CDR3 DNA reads TGTGCCAGCAGTTTTGGTATACAAGAGACCCAGTACTTC.

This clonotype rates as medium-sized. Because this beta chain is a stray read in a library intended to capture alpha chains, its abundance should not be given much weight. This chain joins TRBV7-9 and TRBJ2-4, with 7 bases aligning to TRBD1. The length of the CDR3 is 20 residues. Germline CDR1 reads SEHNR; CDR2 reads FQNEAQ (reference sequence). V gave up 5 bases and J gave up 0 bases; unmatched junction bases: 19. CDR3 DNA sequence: TGTGCCAGCAGCCCTCTGACAGGGCTGGAACGGATACAAGCCAAAAACATTCAGTACTTC. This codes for CASSPLTGLERIQAKNIQYF.

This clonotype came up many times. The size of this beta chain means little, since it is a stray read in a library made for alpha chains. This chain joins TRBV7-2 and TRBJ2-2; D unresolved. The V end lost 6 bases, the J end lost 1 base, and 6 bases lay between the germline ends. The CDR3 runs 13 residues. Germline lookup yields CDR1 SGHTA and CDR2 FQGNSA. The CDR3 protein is CASRLLNTGELFF. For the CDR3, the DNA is TGTGCCAGCAGACTCTTGAACACCGGGGAGCTGTTTTTT. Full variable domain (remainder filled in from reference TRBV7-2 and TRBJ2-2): GAGVSQSPSNKVTEKGKDVELRCDPISGHTALYWYRQSLGQGLEFLIYFQGNSAPDKSGLPSDRFSAERTGGSVSTLTIQRTQQEDSAVYLCASRLLNTGELFFGEGSRLTVL.

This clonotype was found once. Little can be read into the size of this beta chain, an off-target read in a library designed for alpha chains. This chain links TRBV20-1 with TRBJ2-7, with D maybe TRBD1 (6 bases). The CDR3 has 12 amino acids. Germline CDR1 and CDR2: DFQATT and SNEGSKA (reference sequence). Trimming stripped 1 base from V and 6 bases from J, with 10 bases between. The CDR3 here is CSARAGEFEQYF. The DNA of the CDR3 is TGCAGTGCTAGAGCAGGGGAATTCGAGCAGTACTTC.

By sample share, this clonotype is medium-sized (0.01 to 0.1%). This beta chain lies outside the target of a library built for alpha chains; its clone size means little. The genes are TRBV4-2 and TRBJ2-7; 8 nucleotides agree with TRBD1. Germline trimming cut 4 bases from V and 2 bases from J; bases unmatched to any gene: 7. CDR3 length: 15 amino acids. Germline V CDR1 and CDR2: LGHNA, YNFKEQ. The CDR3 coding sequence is TGTGCCAGCAGCCTCCTCGGGGACAGGACCTACGAGCAGTACTTC. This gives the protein CASSLLGDRTYEQYF.

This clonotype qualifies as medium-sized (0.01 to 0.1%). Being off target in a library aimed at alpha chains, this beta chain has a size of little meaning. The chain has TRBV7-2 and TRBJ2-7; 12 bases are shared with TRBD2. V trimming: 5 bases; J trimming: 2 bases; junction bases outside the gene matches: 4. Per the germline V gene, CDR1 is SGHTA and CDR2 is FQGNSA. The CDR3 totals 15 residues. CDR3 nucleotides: TGTGCCAGCAGCCAGACTAGCGGGGGAGCCTACGAGCAGTACTTC. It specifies CASSQTSGGAYEQYF.

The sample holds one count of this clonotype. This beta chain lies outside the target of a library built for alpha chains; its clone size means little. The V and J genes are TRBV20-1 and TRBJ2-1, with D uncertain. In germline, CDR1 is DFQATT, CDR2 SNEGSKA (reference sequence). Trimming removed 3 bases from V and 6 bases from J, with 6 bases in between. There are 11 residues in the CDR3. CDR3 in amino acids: CSASRINEQFF. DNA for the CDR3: TGCAGTGCTAGCCGTATCAATGAGCAGTTCTTC.

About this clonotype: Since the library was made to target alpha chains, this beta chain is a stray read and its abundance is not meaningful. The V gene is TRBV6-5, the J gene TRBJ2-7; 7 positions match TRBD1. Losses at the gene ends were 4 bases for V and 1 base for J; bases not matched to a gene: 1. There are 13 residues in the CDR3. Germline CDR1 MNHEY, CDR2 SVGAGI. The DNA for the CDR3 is TGTGCCAGCAGTTCGGACAGGTCCTACGAGCAGTACTTC. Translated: CASSSDRSYEQYF.

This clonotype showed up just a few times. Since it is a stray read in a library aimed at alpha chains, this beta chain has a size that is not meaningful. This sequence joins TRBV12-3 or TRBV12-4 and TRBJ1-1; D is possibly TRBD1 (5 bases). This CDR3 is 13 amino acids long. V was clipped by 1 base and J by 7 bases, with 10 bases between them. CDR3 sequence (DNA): TGTGCCAGCAGTTTAGAAAAGGGGAGTGAAGCTTTCTTT. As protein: CASSLEKGSEAFF.

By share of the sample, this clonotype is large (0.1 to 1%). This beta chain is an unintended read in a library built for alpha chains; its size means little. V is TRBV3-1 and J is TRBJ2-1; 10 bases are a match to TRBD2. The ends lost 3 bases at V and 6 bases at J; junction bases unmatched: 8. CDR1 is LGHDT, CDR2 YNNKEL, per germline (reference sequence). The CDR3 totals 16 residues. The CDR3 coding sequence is TGTGCCAGCAGCCAGAGACTAGCGGGCTTTACCAATGAGCAGTTCTTC. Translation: CASSQRLAGFTNEQFF.

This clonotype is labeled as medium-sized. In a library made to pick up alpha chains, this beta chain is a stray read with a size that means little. CDR3 bases: TGCAGTGCTAGAGCGACGGTTTTCTATGGCTACACCTTC. Encoded protein: CSARATVFYGYTF. This chain connects TRBV20-1 to TRBJ1-2, with D unresolved. The CDR3 totals 13 residues. Germline V gene data show CDR1 as DFQATT and CDR2 as SNEGSKA (reference sequence). V shed 1 base and J shed 4 bases, with 10 bases lying between them.

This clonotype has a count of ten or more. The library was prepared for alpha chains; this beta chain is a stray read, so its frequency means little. CDR3 amino acids: CASSSIGPRGLNEQFF. CDR3 bases: TGTGCCAGCAGTTCCATCGGGCCAAGAGGCCTGAATGAGCAGTTCTTC. The chain has TRBV27 and TRBJ2-1; no definite D call. V was pared by 4 bases and J by 7 bases, with 20 bases between. The CDR3 loop spans 16 amino acids. Germline CDR1 reads MNHEY; CDR2 reads SMNVEV (reference sequence).

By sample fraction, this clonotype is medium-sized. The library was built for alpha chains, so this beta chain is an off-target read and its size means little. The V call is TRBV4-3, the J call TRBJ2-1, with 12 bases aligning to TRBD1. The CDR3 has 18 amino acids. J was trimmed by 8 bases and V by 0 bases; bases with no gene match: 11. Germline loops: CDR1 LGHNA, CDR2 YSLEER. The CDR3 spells CASSQEMMPGQGAYEQFF. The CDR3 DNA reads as TGCGCCAGCAGCCAAGAGATGATGCCGGGACAGGGGGCCTATGAGCAGTTCTTC.

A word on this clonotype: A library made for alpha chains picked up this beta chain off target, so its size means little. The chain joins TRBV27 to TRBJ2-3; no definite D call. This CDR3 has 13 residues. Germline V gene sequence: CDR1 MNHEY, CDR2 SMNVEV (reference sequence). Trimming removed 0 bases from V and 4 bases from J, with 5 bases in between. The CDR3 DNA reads TGTGCCAGCAGTTTATCCCGCCCAGATACGCAGTATTTT. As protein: CASSLSRPDTQYF.

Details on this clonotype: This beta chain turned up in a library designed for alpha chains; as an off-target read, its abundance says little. CDR3 bases: TGCGCCAGCAGCTTGGAAGGGGGCTGGAGCACAGATACGCAGTATTTT. This sequence encodes CASSLEGGWSTDTQYF. The chain has TRBV5-1 and TRBJ2-3, with 7 bases that match TRBD1. The V gene end was trimmed by 0 bases and the J gene end by 0 bases; junction bases not matched to a gene: 4. There are 16 residues in the CDR3. Germline V gene sequence: CDR1 SGHRS, CDR2 YFSETQ.

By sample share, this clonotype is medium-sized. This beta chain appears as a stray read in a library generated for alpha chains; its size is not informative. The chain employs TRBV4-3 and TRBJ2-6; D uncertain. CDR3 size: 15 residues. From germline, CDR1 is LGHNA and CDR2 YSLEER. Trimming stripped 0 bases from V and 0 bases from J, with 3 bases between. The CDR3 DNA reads TGCGCCAGCAGCCAAGACATCTCTGGGGCCAACGTCCTGACTTTC. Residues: CASSQDISGANVLTF.

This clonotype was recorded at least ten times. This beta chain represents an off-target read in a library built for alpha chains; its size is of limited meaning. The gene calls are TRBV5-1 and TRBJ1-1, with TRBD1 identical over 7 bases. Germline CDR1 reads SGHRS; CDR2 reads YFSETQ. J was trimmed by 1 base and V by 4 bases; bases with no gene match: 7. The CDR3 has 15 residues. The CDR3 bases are TGCGCCAGCAGCGCCAGGGGGGCTCAGAACACTGAAGCTTTCTTT. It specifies CASSARGAQNTEAFF.

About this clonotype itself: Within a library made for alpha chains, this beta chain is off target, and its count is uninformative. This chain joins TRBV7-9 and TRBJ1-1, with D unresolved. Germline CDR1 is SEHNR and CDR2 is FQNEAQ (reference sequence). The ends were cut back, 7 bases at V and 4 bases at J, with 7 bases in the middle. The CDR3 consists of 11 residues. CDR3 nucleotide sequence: TGTGCCAGCACCGAGGGCACTGAAGCTTTCTTT. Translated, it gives CASTEGTEAFF.

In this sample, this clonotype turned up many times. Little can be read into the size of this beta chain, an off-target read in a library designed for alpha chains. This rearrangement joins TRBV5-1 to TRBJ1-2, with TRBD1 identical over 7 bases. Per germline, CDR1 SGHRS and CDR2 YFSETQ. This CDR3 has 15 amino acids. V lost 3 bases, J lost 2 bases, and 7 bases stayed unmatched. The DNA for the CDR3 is TGCGCCAGCAGCTCAACAGGGGACCCGAACTATGGCTACACCTTC. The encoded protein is CASSSTGDPNYGYTF.

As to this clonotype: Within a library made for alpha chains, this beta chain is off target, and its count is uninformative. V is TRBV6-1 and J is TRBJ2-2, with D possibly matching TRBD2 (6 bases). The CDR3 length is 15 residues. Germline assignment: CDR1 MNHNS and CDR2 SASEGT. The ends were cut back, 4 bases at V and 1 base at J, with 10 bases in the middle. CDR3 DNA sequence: TGTGCCAGCAGTGGATCTAGCGAGAACACCGGGGAGCTGTTTTTT. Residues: CASSGSSENTGELFF.

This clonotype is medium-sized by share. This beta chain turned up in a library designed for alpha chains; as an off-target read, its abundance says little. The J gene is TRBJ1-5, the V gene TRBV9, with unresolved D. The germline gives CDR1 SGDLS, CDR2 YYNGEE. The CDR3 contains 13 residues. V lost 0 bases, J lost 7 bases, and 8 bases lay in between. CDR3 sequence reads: CASSVAVGQPQHF. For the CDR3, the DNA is TGTGCCAGCAGCGTAGCGGTAGGGCAGCCCCAGCATTTT.

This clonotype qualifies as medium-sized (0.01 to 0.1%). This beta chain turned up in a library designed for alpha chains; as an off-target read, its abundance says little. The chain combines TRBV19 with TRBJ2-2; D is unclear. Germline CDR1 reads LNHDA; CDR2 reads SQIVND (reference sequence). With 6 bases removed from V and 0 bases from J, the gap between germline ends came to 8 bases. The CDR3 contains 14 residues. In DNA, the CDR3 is TGTGCCAGTAGAGTGTCCGCGAACACCGGGGAGCTGTTTTTT. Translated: CASRVSANTGELFF. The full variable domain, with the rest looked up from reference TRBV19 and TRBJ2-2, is DGGITQSPKYLFRKEGQNVTLSCEQNLNHDAMYWYRQDPGQGLRLIYYSQIVNDFQKGDIAEGYSVSREKKESFPLTVTSAQKNPTAFYLCASRVSANTGELFFGEGSRLTVL.

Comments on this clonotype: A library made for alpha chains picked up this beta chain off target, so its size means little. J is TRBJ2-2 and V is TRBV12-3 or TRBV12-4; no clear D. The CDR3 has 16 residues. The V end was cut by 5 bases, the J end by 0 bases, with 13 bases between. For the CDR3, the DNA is TGTGCCAGCAGTCTGACAATAATGGCGAACACCGGGGAGCTGTTTTTT. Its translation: CASSLTIMANTGELFF.

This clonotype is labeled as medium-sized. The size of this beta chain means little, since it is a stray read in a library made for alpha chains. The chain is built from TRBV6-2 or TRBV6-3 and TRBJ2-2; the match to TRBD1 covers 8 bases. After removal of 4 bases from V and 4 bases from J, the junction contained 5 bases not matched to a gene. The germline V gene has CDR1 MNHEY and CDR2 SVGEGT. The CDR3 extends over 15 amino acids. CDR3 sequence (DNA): TGTGCCAGCAGTTCAACAGGGGGAGGCACCGGGGAGCTGTTTTTT. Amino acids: CASSSTGGGTGELFF.

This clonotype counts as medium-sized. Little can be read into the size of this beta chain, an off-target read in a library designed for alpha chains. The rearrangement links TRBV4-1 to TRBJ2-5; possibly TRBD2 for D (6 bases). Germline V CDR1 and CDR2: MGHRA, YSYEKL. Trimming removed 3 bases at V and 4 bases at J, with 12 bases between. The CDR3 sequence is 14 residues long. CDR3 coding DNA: TGCGCCAGCAGCCAGACGGGACTCGGAGAGACCCAGTACTTC. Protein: CASSQTGLGETQYF.

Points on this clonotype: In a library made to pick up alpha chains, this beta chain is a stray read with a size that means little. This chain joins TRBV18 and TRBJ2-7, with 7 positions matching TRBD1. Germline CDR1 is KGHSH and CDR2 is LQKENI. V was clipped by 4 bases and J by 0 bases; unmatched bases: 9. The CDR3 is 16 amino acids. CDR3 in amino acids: CASSLLNDRASYEQYF. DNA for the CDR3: TGTGCCAGCTCACTTTTGAATGACAGGGCCTCCTACGAGCAGTACTTC.